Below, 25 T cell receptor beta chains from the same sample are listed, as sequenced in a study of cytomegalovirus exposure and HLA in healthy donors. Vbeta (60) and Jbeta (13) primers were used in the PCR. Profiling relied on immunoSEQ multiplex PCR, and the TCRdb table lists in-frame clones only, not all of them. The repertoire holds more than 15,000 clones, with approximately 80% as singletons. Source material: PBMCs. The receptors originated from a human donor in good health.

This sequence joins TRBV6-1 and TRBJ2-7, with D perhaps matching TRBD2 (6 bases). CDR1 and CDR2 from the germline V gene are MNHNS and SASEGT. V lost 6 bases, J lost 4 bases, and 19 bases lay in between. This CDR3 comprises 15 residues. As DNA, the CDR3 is TGTGCCAGCAGCCCAGGGACTCTAAGTATTTACGAGCAGTACTTC. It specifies CASSPGTLSIYEQYF.

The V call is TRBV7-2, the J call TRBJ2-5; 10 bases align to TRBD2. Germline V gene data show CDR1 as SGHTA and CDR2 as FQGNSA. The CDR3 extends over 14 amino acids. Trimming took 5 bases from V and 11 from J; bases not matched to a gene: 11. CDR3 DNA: TGTGCCAGCAGCACAGCGGGAGGGCCGTTGGAGCAGTACTTC. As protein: CASSTAGGPLEQYF.

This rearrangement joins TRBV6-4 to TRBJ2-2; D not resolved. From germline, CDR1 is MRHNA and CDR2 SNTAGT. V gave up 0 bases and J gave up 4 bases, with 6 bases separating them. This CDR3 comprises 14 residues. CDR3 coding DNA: TGTGCCAGCAGTGACTCTTTTAGCACCGGGGAGCTGTTTTTT. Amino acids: CASSDSFSTGELFF.

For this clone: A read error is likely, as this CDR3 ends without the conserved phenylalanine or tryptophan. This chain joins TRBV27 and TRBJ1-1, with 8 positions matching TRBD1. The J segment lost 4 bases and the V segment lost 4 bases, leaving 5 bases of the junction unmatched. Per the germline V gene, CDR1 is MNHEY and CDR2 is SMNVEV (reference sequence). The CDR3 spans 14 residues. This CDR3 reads CASSSGQAVTEAFS. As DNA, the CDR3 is TGTGCCAGCAGTTCGGGACAGGCGGTCACTGAAGCTTTCTCT.

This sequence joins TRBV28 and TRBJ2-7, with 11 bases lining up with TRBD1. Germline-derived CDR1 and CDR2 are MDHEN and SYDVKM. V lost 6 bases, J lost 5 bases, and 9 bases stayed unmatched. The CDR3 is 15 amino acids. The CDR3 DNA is TGTGCCAGCAGGGCCAGGACAGGGGGCCTCCACGAGCAGTACTTC. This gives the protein CASRARTGGLHEQYF.

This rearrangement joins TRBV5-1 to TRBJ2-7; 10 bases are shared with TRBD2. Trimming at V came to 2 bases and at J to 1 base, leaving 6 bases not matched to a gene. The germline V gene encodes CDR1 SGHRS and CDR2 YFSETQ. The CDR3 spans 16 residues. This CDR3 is CASSLAGGPLSYEQYF. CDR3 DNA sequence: TGCGCCAGCAGCTTAGCGGGAGGGCCTCTATCCTACGAGCAGTACTTC.

CDR3 residues: CASSSSPGQGREQYF. In DNA, the CDR3 is TGTGCCAGCAGCTCCTCCCCCGGCCAGGGGCGCGAGCAGTACTTC. The chain combines TRBV7-9 with TRBJ2-5, with D possibly being TRBD1 (6 bases). The end of the DNA aligns better with TRBJ2-7, so the J call may be wrong. CDR1 is SEHNR, CDR2 FQNEAQ, per germline (reference sequence). This CDR3 is 15 amino acids long.

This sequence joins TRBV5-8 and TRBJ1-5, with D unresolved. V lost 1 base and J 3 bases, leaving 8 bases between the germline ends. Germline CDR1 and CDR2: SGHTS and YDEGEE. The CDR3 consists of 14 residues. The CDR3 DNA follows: TGTGCCAGCAGCTTGTCAGGCCCCAATCAGCCCCAGCATTTT. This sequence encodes CASSLSGPNQPQHF.

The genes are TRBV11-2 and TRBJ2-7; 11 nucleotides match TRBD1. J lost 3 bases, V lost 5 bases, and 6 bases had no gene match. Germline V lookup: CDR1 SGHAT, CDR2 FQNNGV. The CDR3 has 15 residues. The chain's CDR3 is CASSRSGTGGYEQYF. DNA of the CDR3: TGTGCCAGCAGCCGTTCCGGGACAGGGGGCTACGAGCAGTACTTC.

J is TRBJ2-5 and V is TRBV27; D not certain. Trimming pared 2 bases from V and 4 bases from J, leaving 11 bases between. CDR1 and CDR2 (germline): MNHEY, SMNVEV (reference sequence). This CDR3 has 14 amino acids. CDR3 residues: CASSLRGAVETQYF. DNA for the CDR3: TGTGCCAGCAGTTTACGAGGTGCAGTAGAGACCCAGTACTTC.

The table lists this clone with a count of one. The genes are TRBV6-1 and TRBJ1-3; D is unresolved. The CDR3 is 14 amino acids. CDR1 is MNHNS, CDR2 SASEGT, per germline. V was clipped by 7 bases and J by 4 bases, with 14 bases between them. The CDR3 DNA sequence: TGTGCCAGCACTATTGCCGCGGGAGGAAACACCATATATTTT. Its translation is CASTIAAGGNTIYF.

DNA of the CDR3: TGTGCCAGCAGCTTTGACCCATCGAGGGGAAACACCATATATTTT. Its translation: CASSFDPSRGNTIYF. This sequence joins TRBV7-2 and TRBJ1-3; D gene unclear. The V and J ends lost 3 bases and 4 bases respectively, with 13 bases between them. This CDR3 has 15 amino acids. The germline gives CDR1 SGHTA, CDR2 FQGNSA.

CDR3 coding DNA: TGTGCCAGCAGCTTAGCGCTACCGGACAGGGAAAAATACTATGGCTACACCTTC. Translation gives CASSLALPDREKYYGYTF. This chain uses TRBV7-8 with TRBJ1-2, with 8 nucleotides matching TRBD1. This CDR3 comprises 18 residues. Germline trimming cut 0 bases from V and 3 bases from J; bases unmatched to any gene: 12. The V gene's germline CDR1 is SGHVS and CDR2 FQNEAQ.

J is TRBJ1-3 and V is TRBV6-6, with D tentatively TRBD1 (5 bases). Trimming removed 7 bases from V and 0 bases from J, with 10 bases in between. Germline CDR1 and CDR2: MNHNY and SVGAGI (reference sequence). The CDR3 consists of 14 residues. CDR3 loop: CASIPDISGNTIYF. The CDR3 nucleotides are TGTGCCAGCATCCCGGACATCTCTGGAAACACCATATATTTT.

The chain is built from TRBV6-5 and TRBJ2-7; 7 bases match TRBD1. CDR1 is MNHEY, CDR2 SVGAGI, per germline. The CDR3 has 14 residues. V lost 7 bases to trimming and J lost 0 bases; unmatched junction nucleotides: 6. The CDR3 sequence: CASTPDRSSYEQYF. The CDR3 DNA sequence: TGTGCCAGCACCCCGGACAGGAGCTCCTACGAGCAGTACTTC.

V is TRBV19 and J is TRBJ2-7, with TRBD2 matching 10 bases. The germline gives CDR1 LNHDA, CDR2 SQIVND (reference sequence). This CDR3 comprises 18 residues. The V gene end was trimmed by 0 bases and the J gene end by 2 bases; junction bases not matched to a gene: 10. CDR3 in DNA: TGTGCCAGTAGTATAGACGGTACGGGACTAGCGCGGCCCTACGAGCAGTACTTC. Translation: CASSIDGTGLARPYEQYF.

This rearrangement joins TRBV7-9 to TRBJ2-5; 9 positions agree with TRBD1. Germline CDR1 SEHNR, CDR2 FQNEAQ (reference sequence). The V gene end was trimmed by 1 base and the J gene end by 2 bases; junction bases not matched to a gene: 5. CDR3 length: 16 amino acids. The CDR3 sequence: CASSLGRDRVQETQYF. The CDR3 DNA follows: TGTGCCAGCAGCTTAGGCCGGGACAGGGTGCAAGAGACCCAGTACTTC.

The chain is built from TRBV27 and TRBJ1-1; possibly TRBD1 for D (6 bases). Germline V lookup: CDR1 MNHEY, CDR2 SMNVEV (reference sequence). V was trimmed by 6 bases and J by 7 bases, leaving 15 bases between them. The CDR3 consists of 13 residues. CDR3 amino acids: CASSPRTVIEAFF. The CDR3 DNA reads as TGTGCCAGCAGCCCCCGGACAGTCATTGAAGCTTTCTTT.

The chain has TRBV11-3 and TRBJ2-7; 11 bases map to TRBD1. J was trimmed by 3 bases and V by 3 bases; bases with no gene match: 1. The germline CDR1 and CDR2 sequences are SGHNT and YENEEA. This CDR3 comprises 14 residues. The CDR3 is CASSLGTGGYEQYF. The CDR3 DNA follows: TGTGCCAGCAGCTTGGGGACAGGGGGCTACGAGCAGTACTTC.

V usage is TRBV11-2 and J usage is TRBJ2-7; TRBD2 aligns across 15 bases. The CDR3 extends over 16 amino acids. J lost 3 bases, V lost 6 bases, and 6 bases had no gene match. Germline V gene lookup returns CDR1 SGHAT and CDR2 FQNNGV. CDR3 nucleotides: TGTGCCAGCAGACCCGGGACTAGCGGGAGGTACTACGAGCAGTACTTC. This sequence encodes CASRPGTSGRYYEQYF.

As DNA, the CDR3 is TGTGCCTGGAGTTTACAGGGGAGAGAGACCCAGTACTTC. It encodes CAWSLQGRETQYF. The gene calls are TRBV30 and TRBJ2-5; 7 nucleotides align to TRBD1. The germline V gene has CDR1 GTSNPN and CDR2 SVGIG (reference sequence). This CDR3 comprises 13 residues. The V and J ends lost 2 bases and 4 bases, in that order; junction bases with no gene match: 4.

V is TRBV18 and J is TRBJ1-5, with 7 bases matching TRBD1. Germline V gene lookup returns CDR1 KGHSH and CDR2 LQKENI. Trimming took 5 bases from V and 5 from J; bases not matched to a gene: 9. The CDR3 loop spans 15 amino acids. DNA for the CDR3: TGTGCCAGCTCATTTAACCGGGACAGATATCAGCCCCAGCATTTT. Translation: CASSFNRDRYQPQHF.

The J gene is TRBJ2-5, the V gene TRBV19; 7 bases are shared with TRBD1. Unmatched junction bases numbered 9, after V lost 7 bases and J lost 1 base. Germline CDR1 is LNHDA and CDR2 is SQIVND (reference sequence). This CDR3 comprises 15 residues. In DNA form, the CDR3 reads TGTGCCAGTAAGCAGGGACAGCTAGTCCAAGAGACCCAGTACTTC. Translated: CASKQGQLVQETQYF.

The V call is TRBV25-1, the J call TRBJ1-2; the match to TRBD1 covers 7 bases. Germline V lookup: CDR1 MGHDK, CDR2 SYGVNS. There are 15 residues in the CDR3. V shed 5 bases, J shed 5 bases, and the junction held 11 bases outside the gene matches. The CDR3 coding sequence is TGTGCCAGCAGTCAGGGGGGAGGATACGGGTATGGCTACACCTTC. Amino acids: CASSQGGGYGYGYTF.

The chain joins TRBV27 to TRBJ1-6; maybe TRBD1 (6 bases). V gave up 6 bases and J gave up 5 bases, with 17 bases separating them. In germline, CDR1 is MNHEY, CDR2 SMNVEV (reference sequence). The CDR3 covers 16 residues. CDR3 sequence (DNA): TGTGCCAGCAGACCTTTTACAGGGAACCATAATTCACCCCTCCACTTT. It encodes CASRPFTGNHNSPLHF.